The source of this T cell receptor beta chain is a study of blood T cell repertoires in COVID-19. The germline gives CDR1 LNHDA, CDR2 SQIVND (reference sequence). With 1 base clipped from V and 1 base from J, the junction kept 1 base outside the gene matches. The CDR3 covers 16 residues. Original processing notes: Nucleated cell number was recorded as an estimate derived from reference gene primer amplification. Repertoires were generated with immunoSEQ multiplex PCR, while TCRdb's copy carries only in-frame clones and drops some. The DNA gave D and trimming, while V, J and clone size come from that table. The sample contains about 160,000 clones, 90% of which appear only once.

This sequence was found in a man aged 55 to 69 with active or convalescent COVID-19. Input material: peripheral blood. V usage is TRBV19 and J usage is TRBJ2-6, with 7 positions matching TRBD2. The CDR3 nucleotides are TGTGCCAGTAGTATAGGCGGGGGTTCTGGGGCCAACGTCCTGACTTTC. Its protein product is CASSIGGGSGANVLTF. Full variable domain (outside the CDR3, taken from reference TRBV19 and TRBJ2-6): DGGITQSPKYLFRKEGQNVTLSCEQNLNHDAMYWYRQDPGQGLRLIYYSQIVNDFQKGDIAEGYSVSREKKESFPLTVTSAQKNPTAFYLCASSIGGGSGANVLTFGAGSRLTVL.